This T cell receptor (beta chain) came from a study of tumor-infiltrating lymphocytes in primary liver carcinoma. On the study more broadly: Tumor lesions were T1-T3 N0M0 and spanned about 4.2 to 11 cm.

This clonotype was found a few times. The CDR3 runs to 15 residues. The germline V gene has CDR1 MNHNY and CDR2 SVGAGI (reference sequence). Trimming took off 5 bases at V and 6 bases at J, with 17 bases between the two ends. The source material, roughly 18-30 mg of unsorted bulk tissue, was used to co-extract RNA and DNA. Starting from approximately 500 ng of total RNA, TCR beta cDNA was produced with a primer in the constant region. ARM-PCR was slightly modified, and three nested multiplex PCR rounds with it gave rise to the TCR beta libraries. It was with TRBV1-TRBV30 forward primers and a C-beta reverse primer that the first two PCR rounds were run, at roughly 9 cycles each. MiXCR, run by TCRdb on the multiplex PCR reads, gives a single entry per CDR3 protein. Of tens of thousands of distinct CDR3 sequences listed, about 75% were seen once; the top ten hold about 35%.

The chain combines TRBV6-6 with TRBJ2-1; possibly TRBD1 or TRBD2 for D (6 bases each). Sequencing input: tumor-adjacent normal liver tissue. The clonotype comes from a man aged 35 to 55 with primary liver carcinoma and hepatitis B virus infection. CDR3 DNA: TGTGCCAGCAGTCTAACGGGGGCAGGGGTCAATGAGCAGTTCTTC. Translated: CASSLTGAGVNEQFF.